This TCR beta chain was profiled in a study of blood T cells in healthy people across ages. A second PCR of about 6 to 12 cycles used a sample-barcoded 5' primer and a J-beta primer mix. TCRdb re-analysed the 5' RACE reads in MiXCR, keeping a single row per CDR3 protein. In the table there are roughly 1 million distinct CDR3 sequences, 25% of which are singletons. With 7 bases clipped from V and 1 base from J, the junction kept 10 bases outside the gene matches. In germline, CDR1 is MGHDK, CDR2 SYGVNS. The CDR3 is made up of 16 amino acids. Donors gave about 9.3 milliliters of peripheral blood apiece. This same sample was also taken into another study, of T cells of mothers and their children.

The clonotype comes from a girl aged 2-15 years in good health. The gene calls are TRBV25-1 and TRBJ1-1, with TRBD1 matching over 9 bases. The sample consisted of blood. For the CDR3, the DNA is TGTGCCAGCAACGAATTAATGGGACAGGGGAACACTGAAGCTTTCTTT. Protein: CASNELMGQGNTEAFF.